This is a list of T cell receptor beta chains from one sample in a study of T-cell memory formation after mild COVID-19. From the 5' RACE reads, TCRdb called clonotypes with MiXCR, one entry per CDR3 protein. The data contain a few hundred thousand distinct CDR3 sequences, approximately 19% of them singletons. The sample taken for sequencing was PBMCs or a T cell subset sorted from them (not recorded which). Receptors originate from a man aged 18-30 years who had mild COVID-19 (a few samples of this study predate the infection). Cell type and time point are not known. CDR3s include the opening cysteine and the closing phenylalanine or tryptophan. Fields, in order: V gene, clone size, J gene, D gene, CDR3 protein, CDR3 DNA. D genes are given only for firm matches. Size values are once, few and many counts, or a class for expanded clones, and some rows have none.

>TRBV7-2|-|TRBJ1-2|-
CASSVQGSGGYTF
TGTGCCAGCAGCGTTCAGGGGAGCGGTGGCTACACCTTC
>TRBV4-1|few|TRBJ2-7|-
CASSQANFYEQYF
TGCGCCAGCAGCCAAGCTAACTTCTACGAGCAGTACTTC
>TRBV18|-|TRBJ1-1|TRBD1
CASSSDRAAGTEAFF
TGTGCCAGCTCATCGGACAGGGCGGCAGGTACTGAAGCTTTCTTT
>TRBV6-2/TRBV6-3|-|TRBJ1-4|-
CASGDRRGNEKLFF
TGTGCCAGCGGAGACAGGCGGGGAAATGAAAAACTGTTTTTT
>TRBV3-1|few|TRBJ1-5|TRBD1
CASSQDTGANQPQHF
TGTGCCAGCAGCCAAGATACAGGGGCGAATCAGCCCCAGCATTTT
>TRBV5-1|-|TRBJ2-1|TRBD1
CASSPDRQGYNEQFF
TGCGCCAGCAGCCCAGATAGACAGGGATACAATGAGCAGTTCTTC
>TRBV7-8|few|TRBJ2-3|TRBD2
CASSSRKPLAGPSTDTQYF
TGTGCCAGCAGCTCACGGAAGCCCTTAGCGGGGCCTAGCACAGATACGCAGTATTTT
>TRBV4-2|few|TRBJ2-1|-
CASSSLSSTYNEQFF
TGTGCCAGCAGCTCCCTGAGTAGCACCTACAATGAGCAGTTCTTC
>TRBV18|-|TRBJ2-3|-
CASSPKAPDTQYF
TGTGCCAGCTCACCCAAAGCTCCGGATACGCAGTATTTT
>TRBV5-1|-|TRBJ1-5|-
CASSLDTSSNQPQHF
TGCGCCAGCAGCTTGGACACGAGTAGCAATCAGCCCCAGCATTTT
>TRBV12-3/TRBV12-4|many|TRBJ2-2|-
CASRRFRNTGELFF
TGTGCCAGCAGACGATTTAGGAACACCGGGGAGCTGTTTTTT
>TRBV20-1|few|TRBJ1-2|TRBD1
CSARIRDRGLSGYTF
TGCAGTGCGCGTATCCGGGACAGGGGGCTTAGTGGCTACACCTTC
>TRBV5-1|-|TRBJ2-2|-
CASSQTGYTGELFF
TGCGCCAGCAGCCAGACAGGATACACCGGGGAGCTGTTTTTT
>TRBV5-6|-|TRBJ2-2|TRBD1
CASQGVGELFF
TGTGCCAGCCAGGGGGTCGGGGAGCTGTTTTTT
>TRBV7-2|-|TRBJ2-1|-
CASSFRDGYNEQFF
TGTGCCAGCAGCTTCCGGGACGGATACAATGAGCAGTTCTTC
>TRBV11-2|few|TRBJ2-4|-
CASSGLQGRVKNIQYF
TGTGCCAGCAGCGGATTACAGGGGAGGGTCAAAAACATTCAGTACTTC
>TRBV24-1|few|TRBJ1-4|-
CATSSPARNEKLFF
TGTGCCACTTCGTCACCCGCCAGAAATGAAAAACTGTTTTTT
>TRBV18|-|TRBJ2-5|-
CASSPLPYQETQYF
TGTGCCAGCTCACCCCTCCCGTACCAAGAGACCCAGTACTTC
>TRBV12-3/TRBV12-4|few|TRBJ2-7|TRBD1
CASSTDREQYF
TGTGCCAGCAGTACGGACAGGGAGCAGTACTTC
>TRBV10-3|-|TRBJ1-5|TRBD1
CAISSGGGQPQHF
TGTGCCATCAGTTCAGGGGGCGGTCAGCCCCAGCATTTT
>TRBV7-3|many|TRBJ2-2|-
CASSLSGPNTGELFF
TGTGCCAGCAGCTTATCTGGTCCGAACACCGGGGAGCTGTTTTTT
>TRBV15|-|TRBJ2-6|-
CASQISGANVLTF
TGTGCCAGCCAAATCTCTGGGGCCAACGTCCTGACTTTC